This TCR beta chain emerged from a study of cytomegalovirus exposure and HLA in healthy donors (dated by TCRdb to 2016 to 2017). Background on the whole study: According to a later analysis, the 120 or so validation repertoires were produced on the same platform as the approximately 600 repertoires of the first cohort. The study aimed to test whether signatures of past pathogen exposure could be identified by cataloging public T cell receptors. Besides the first cohort of some 670 subjects, a separate validation cohort made up of roughly 120 different subjects was used. The study combined high-throughput TCR immunosequencing, statistical association of individual TCRs with disease status, and machine learning to predict cytomegalovirus infection status. Summary of the overall study and its limitations: All 120 or so repertoires were used to score co-occurrence in the validation cohort in a later analysis, because that analysis had no HLA typing for the cohort. The study listed 164 TCR beta chains as associated with cytomegalovirus. Three of the identified cytomegalovirus-associated TCR beta chains were confirmed in vitro to be specific for cytomegalovirus antigens. In both the original and validation cohorts, the classifier was reported to diagnose cytomegalovirus status with high specificity and sensitivity. Subsequent analysis determined that TCRs grouped into clusters in the first cohort also showed a tendency toward co-occurrence across the 120 or so validation repertoires, and roughly 95% of cluster scores exceeded 0. The authors suggested that the approach could potentially be extended to other disease states and immunological phenotypes. Across donors, most TCR sequences were observed very rarely, whereas some public TCRs were present in many individuals.

Libraries were prepared through the immunoSEQ multiplex PCR assay. Processing in the source paper ran as follows. A statistical classification framework was developed to diagnose cytomegalovirus status using the catalog of TCR beta chain sequences. TCRdb stores this immuneACCESS table with in-frame sequences only. Part of the clones is absent; in the studies checked, under half of the shortfall reflects unresolved V genes, and no reason is known for the rest. V and J calls and clone size are those listed in that table; D and trimming were worked out from the DNA. The sample has about 180,000 clones on record, around nine tenths of them singletons. The top ten clones comprise less than 3% of the sample. The donors were included in the validation cohort of 120 subjects, a group kept apart from the roughly 670-subject first cohort. Counted from cysteine to phenylalanine, this CDR3 has 14 amino acids. Only the CDR3 portion is preserved as DNA: 42 bases, with reading frame beginning at the first base. The germline ends are 12 bases apart after V is trimmed by 3 bases and J by 4 bases. The germline V gene (reference sequence) provides CDR1 LNHDA and CDR2 SQIVND.

As to this clone: Its antigen is unknown. No quality values exist for individual bases; no much larger clone is one base distant.

The sequence links TRBV19 to TRBJ1-2, with no reliable assignment of the D segment. The source of this sequence is a man between 18 and 29 years old in good health and CMV-seropositive. The sample comprised PBMCs. The CDR3 loop reads CASSMSEAGYGYTF. The DNA sequence follows: TGTGCCAGTAGTATGAGTGAGGCTGGCTATGGCTACACCTTC.